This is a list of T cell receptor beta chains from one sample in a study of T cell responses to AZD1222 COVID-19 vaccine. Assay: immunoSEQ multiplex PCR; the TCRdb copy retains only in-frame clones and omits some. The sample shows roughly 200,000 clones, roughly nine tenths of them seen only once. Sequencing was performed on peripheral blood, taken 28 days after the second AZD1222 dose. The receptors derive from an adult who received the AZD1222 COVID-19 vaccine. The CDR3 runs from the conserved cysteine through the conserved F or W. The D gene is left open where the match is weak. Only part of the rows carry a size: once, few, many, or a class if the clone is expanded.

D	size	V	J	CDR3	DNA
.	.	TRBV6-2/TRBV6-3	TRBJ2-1	CASSYSVKNEQFF	TGTGCCAGCAGTTACTCCGTTAAGAATGAGCAGTTCTTC
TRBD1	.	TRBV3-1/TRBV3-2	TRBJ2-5	CASSRDSEETQYF	TGTGCCAGCAGCCGGGACAGTGAAGAGACCCAGTACTTC
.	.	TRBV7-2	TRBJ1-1	CASSLMENTEAFF	TGTGCCAGCAGCTTAATGGAGAACACTGAAGCTTTCTTT
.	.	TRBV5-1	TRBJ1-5	CASRYSGANQPQHF	TGCGCCAGCAGGTATTCAGGGGCGAATCAGCCCCAGCATTTT
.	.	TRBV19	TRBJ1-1	CASRDRHTEAFF	TGTGCCAGTAGGGACCGTCACACTGAAGCTTTCTTT
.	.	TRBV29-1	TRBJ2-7	CSVEGAQGRYASYEQYF	TGCAGCGTTGAAGGGGCCCAGGGGCGCTATGCCTCCTACGAGCAGTACTTC
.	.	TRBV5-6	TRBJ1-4	CASSSNSATNEKLFF	TGTGCCAGCAGCTCAAACAGCGCAACTAATGAAAAACTGTTTTTT
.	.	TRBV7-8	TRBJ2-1	CASSLTSYNEQFF	TGTGCCAGCAGCTTAACCAGCTACAATGAGCAGTTCTTC
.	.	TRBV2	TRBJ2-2	CASKGGRNTGELFF	TGTGCCAGCAAAGGCGGTAGGAACACCGGGGAGCTGTTTTTT
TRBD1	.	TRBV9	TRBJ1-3	CASSRDRGNTIYF	TGTGCCAGCAGTCGGGACAGGGGAAACACCATATATTTT
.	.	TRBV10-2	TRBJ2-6	CASSESGSGANVLTF	TGCGCCAGCAGTGAGTCGGGCTCTGGGGCCAACGTCCTGACTTTC
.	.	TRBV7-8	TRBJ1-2	CASSLPGDGLGYTF	TGTGCCAGCAGTTTACCGGGGGACGGTCTGGGCTACACCTTC
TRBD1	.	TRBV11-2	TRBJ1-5	CASSPGQGARQPQHF	TGTGCCAGCAGTCCGGGACAGGGGGCTCGGCAGCCCCAGCATTTT
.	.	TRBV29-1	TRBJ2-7	CSVDGLGSEQYF	TGCAGCGTTGACGGGCTAGGGAGCGAGCAGTACTTC
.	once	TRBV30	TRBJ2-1	CAWGTYEANEQFF	TGTGCCTGGGGTACATATGAGGCAAATGAGCAGTTCTTC
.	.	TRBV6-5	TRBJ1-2	CASSTPLRHYTF	TGTGCCAGCAGTACCCCTCTACGACACTACACCTTC
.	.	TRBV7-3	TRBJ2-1	CASSAEGGSYNEQFF	TGTGCCAGCAGCGCCGAGGGGGGGTCCTACAATGAGCAGTTCTTC
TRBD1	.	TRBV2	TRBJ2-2	CASSNSFGTGVGELFF	TGTGCCAGCAGTAATTCGTTTGGGACAGGGGTCGGGGAGCTGTTTTTT
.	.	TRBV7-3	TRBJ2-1	CASSPQLRGSYNEQFF	TGTGCCAGCAGCCCCCAACTCCGGGGATCCTACAATGAGCAGTTCTTC
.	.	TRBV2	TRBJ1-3	CASSERSSGNTIYF	TGTGCCAGCAGTGAACGGAGCTCTGGAAACACCATATATTTT
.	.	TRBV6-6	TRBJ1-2	CASKGSLRGYTF	TGTGCCAGCAAAGGCAGCCTACGGGGCTACACCTTC
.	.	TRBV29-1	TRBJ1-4	CSVAGYTNEKLFF	TGCAGCGTTGCGGGGTACACTAATGAAAAACTGTTTTTT
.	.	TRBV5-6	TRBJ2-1	CASSSGGYEQFF	TGTGCCAGCAGCTCTGGTGGGTATGAGCAGTTCTTC
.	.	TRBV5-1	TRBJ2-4	CASCKGGDIAKNIQYF	TGCGCCAGCTGCAAGGGGGGGGATATAGCCAAAAACATTCAGTACTTC
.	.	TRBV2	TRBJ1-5	CASGGGGNQPQHF	TGTGCCAGCGGTGGGGGGGGCAATCAGCCCCAGCATTTT
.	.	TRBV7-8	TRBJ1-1	CASSLQGMNTEAFF	TGTGCCAGCAGCTTACAAGGGATGAACACTGAAGCTTTCTTT
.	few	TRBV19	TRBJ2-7	CASSPYGTRSSYEQYF	TGTGCCAGTAGTCCCTACGGGACGCGGAGCTCCTACGAGCAGTACTTC
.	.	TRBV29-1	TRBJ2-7	CSVDGGVSPYEQYF	TGCAGCGTTGATGGCGGGGTTTCCCCCTACGAGCAGTACTTC
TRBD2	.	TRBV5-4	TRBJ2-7	CASSPGGPGVKQYF	TGTGCCAGCAGCCCGGGAGGCCCCGGGGTAAAGCAGTACTTC
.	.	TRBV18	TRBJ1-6	CASSPRQGSSPLHF	TGTGCCAGCTCACCCCGCCAGGGAAGCTCACCCCTCCACTTT